One sample yielded the 22 T cell receptor beta chains listed below, sequenced in a study of blood T cells in healthy people across ages. A J-beta primer mix and a sample-barcoded 5' primer were used in a second PCR of about 7 to 12 cycles. TCRdb called the 5' RACE reads again in MiXCR, with one record for every CDR3 protein. The sample holds roughly 1,800,000 distinct CDR3 sequences, roughly 49% seen once. Input material: blood. The receptors were sampled from a woman between 35 and 50 years old in good health.

V and J are TRBV25-1 and TRBJ1-6; D possibly corresponds to TRBD1 (5 bases). The V and J ends lost 5 bases and 15 bases respectively, with 17 bases between them. Germline CDR1 MGHDK, CDR2 SYGVNS. The CDR3 totals 13 residues. The CDR3 coding sequence is TGTGCCAGCAGTACCCCGACAGCCCCCGACCTCCACTTT. Its protein product is CASSTPTAPDLHF.

The J gene is TRBJ2-1, the V gene TRBV9; 8 bases fit TRBD1. The J call may be incorrect, as the DNA end agrees better with TRBJ2-7. The CDR3 extends over 16 amino acids. The germline V gene has CDR1 SGDLS and CDR2 YYNGEE. The DNA for the CDR3 is TGTGCCAGCAGCCCTCCAGGGGGCGGCTCCTACAATGAGCAGTACTTC. Protein: CASSPPGGGSYNEQYF.

This clonotype has just a few counts. The V gene is TRBV28, the J gene TRBJ2-1; possible D gene TRBD1, 6 bases. V was cut by 3 bases and J by 3 bases, with 15 bases left in between. The CDR3 sequence is 16 residues long. CDR1 and CDR2 from the germline V gene are MDHEN and SYDVKM. The CDR3 bases are TGTGCCAGCAGTTTGGTCGGGACACACTACTACAATGAGCAGTTCTTC. Translated: CASSLVGTHYYNEQFF.

This clonotype was recorded a few times. The rearrangement joins TRBV7-2 to TRBJ2-5, with D uncertain. Deletions cut 5 bases from V and 5 bases from J, with 12 bases between. The CDR3 spans 13 residues. Looked up from germline, CDR1 is SGHTA and CDR2 is FQGNSA. In DNA, the CDR3 is TGTGCCAGCAGCGATCGCCCTGGGGAGACCCAGTACTTC. Translation: CASSDRPGETQYF. The full variable domain, its missing parts supplied by reference TRBV7-2 and TRBJ2-5, is GAGVSQSPSNKVTEKGKDVELRCDPISGHTALYWYRQSLGQGLEFLIYFQGNSAPDKSGLPSDRFSAERTGGSVSTLTIQRTQQEDSAVYLCASSDRPGETQYFGPGTRLLVL.

This clonotype was picked up a small number of times. V and J are TRBV7-2 and TRBJ2-1; 10 bases line up with TRBD2. The CDR3 consists of 17 residues. CDR1 is SGHTA, CDR2 FQGNSA, per germline. V lost 5 bases, J lost 6 bases, and 13 bases stayed unmatched. CDR3 sequence (DNA): TGTGCCAGCAGCCCCCGTTTCGGGGCTAGCGGGGGCAATGAGCAGTTCTTC. It translates to CASSPRFGASGGNEQFF.

This clonotype has a single count. This chain joins TRBV7-3 and TRBJ2-1, with 9 bases aligning to TRBD2. Germline lookup yields CDR1 SGHTA and CDR2 FQGTGA. With V trimmed by 3 bases and J by 5 bases, 11 bases remained unmatched. The CDR3 has 17 amino acids. The CDR3 bases are TGTGCCAGCAGCTTTCTCCCGGCGGGGGGGGTCGACAATGAGCAGTTCTTC. This sequence encodes CASSFLPAGGVDNEQFF.

The V gene is TRBV6-4, the J gene TRBJ2-7; D is perhaps TRBD1 or TRBD2 (5 bases each). The J call may be wrong; the DNA end is better matched by TRBJ2-4. CDR1 and CDR2 from the germline V gene are MRHNA and SNTAGT. CDR3 length: 18 residues. The CDR3 DNA reads TGTGCCGGGGGAATGTCCAGGCCCAACGTCGGAGCCAAAAACATTCAGTACTTC. This translates into CAGGMSRPNVGAKNIQYF.

V gene TRBV2 combines with J gene TRBJ2-1, with no clear D. The CDR3 is 14 amino acids. V was clipped by 7 bases and J by 2 bases, with 12 bases between them. Germline assignment: CDR1 SNHLY and CDR2 FYNNEI. CDR3 residues: CASTLIAPYNEQFF. CDR3 sequence (DNA): TGTGCCAGCACTTTAATCGCGCCCTACAATGAGCAGTTCTTC.

This clonotype has a handful of counts. This rearrangement joins TRBV20-1 to TRBJ2-7; 8 positions match TRBD2. Germline CDR1 reads DFQATT; CDR2 reads SNEGSKA (reference sequence). V trimming: 6 bases; J trimming: 5 bases; junction bases outside the gene matches: 15. The CDR3 has 15 residues. CDR3 amino acids: CSAPESGGPRNEQYF. The DNA for the CDR3 is TGCAGTGCCCCGGAGAGCGGGGGCCCCCGGAACGAGCAGTACTTC.

The chain recombines TRBV4-3 with TRBJ2-1; 7 bases line up with TRBD2. Germline loops: CDR1 LGHNA, CDR2 YSLEER. This CDR3 has 16 residues. V gave up 0 bases and J gave up 3 bases; unmatched junction bases: 5. CDR3 region: CASSQDRAGDYNEQFF. The DNA of the CDR3 is TGCGCCAGCAGCCAAGATCGGGCGGGGGACTACAATGAGCAGTTCTTC.

The CDR3, as DNA: TGCAGTGCTCCCGGGACAGGGGCTTCAGATACGCAGTATTTT. It encodes CSAPGTGASDTQYF. The chain is built from TRBV20-1 and TRBJ2-3; 10 bases agree with TRBD1. CDR1 is DFQATT, CDR2 SNEGSKA, per germline (reference sequence). The CDR3 loop spans 14 amino acids. Unmatched junction bases numbered 6, after V lost 5 bases and J lost 4 bases.

The chain employs TRBV7-9 and TRBJ2-3; no clear D gene. V was pared by 6 bases and J by 2 bases, with 15 bases between. The CDR3 covers 15 residues. The germline V gene has CDR1 SEHNR and CDR2 FQNEAQ (reference sequence). The CDR3 DNA reads TGTGCCAGCAGTCCGGACGCCCATCCCACAGATACGCAGTATTTT. Translating it yields CASSPDAHPTDTQYF.

The chain couples TRBV10-3 to TRBJ1-1, with D unclear. From germline, CDR1 is ENHRY and CDR2 SYGVKD. V was clipped by 3 bases and J by 0 bases, with 8 bases between them. The CDR3 runs to 14 residues. CDR3 DNA: TGTGCCATCAGTGACGGTCACTTGAACACTGAAGCTTTCTTT. Its protein product is CAISDGHLNTEAFF.

The chain uses TRBV7-2 and TRBJ1-2; 9 positions match TRBD1. Losses at the gene ends were 5 bases for V and 13 bases for J; bases not matched to a gene: 17. CDR1 SGHTA and CDR2 FQGNSA come from the germline V gene. The CDR3 length is 15 residues. CDR3 sequence (DNA): TGTGCCAGCAGCACACAAAAGGGGACAGGGACGATTGTCACCTTC. It yields the protein CASSTQKGTGTIVTF.

The V and J genes are TRBV19 and TRBJ2-7; TRBD1 aligns across 8 bases. V trimming: 4 bases; J trimming: 3 bases; junction bases outside the gene matches: 8. The CDR3 spans 15 residues. Germline-derived CDR1 and CDR2 are LNHDA and SQIVND (reference sequence). CDR3 nucleotide sequence: TGTGCCAGTAGTACCACGACAGGGGCCAACTACGAGCAGTACTTC. Residues: CASSTTTGANYEQYF.

The V gene is TRBV20-1, the J gene TRBJ1-2; weak D call: TRBD1 (5 bases). The CDR3 is 14 residues long. The germline gives CDR1 DFQATT, CDR2 SNEGSKA (reference sequence). Trimming left V 1 base short and J 4 bases short, with 13 bases between. The CDR3 sequence is CSARGAGSTYGYTF. The CDR3 nucleotides are TGCAGTGCTAGAGGGGCAGGGTCTACCTATGGCTACACCTTC.

This clonotype was observed a few times. The gene calls are TRBV2 and TRBJ2-7; D not resolved. Trimming cost V 6 bases and J 6 bases, with 12 bases left between them. CDR3 size: 12 residues. Germline V gene lookup returns CDR1 SNHLY and CDR2 FYNNEI. CDR3 bases: TGTGCCAGCAGGGGTAAGGTTGGCGAGCAGTACTTC. Residues: CASRGKVGEQYF.

The J gene is TRBJ2-3, the V gene TRBV12-3 or TRBV12-4, with D unresolved. V gave up 6 bases and J gave up 1 base, with 14 bases separating them. The CDR3 loop spans 15 amino acids. CDR3 in amino acids: CASRQDWVGTDTQYF. The DNA for the CDR3 is TGTGCCAGCAGACAAGACTGGGTCGGCACAGATACGCAGTATTTT.

In its sample, this clonotype was seen a few times. The chain employs TRBV7-9 and TRBJ2-5; the match to TRBD2 covers 10 bases. CDR1 and CDR2 (germline): SEHNR, FQNEAQ (reference sequence). The CDR3 is made up of 15 amino acids. With V trimmed by 6 bases and J by 4 bases, 8 bases remained unmatched. CDR3 in DNA: TGTGCCAGCAGACGAAGCGGGGGGGAGGGAGAGACCCAGTACTTC. Amino acid sequence: CASRRSGGEGETQYF.

This clonotype was recorded many times. The genes are TRBV7-2 and TRBJ2-3; D unclear. Germline CDR1 and CDR2: SGHTA and FQGNSA. The CDR3 has 14 amino acids. Trimming cost V 0 bases and J 1 base, with 5 bases left between them. The CDR3, as DNA: TGTGCCAGCAGCTTAGCCCTGCGCACAGATACGCAGTATTTT. Translating gives CASSLALRTDTQYF.

This chain joins TRBV7-9 and TRBJ2-5, with 9 nucleotides matching TRBD2. J lost 5 bases, V lost 5 bases, and 12 bases had no gene match. Germline assignment: CDR1 SEHNR and CDR2 FQNEAQ (reference sequence). This CDR3 region has 16 residues. CDR3 nucleotide sequence: TGTGCCAGCAGCACGGCCCAGCGGGGGGCCCGGGAGACCCAGTACTTC. Translated, it gives CASSTAQRGARETQYF.

This clonotype was detected a few times. The chain recombines TRBV20-1 with TRBJ2-5; D is ambiguous. V lost 3 bases to trimming and J lost 1 base, with 15 bases between them. Germline CDR1 DFQATT, CDR2 SNEGSKA (reference sequence). The CDR3 extends over 15 amino acids. The CDR3 DNA follows: TGCAGTGCTAGCCGCCTAACATCATCCCAAGAGACCCAGTACTTC. Translation: CSASRLTSSQETQYF.